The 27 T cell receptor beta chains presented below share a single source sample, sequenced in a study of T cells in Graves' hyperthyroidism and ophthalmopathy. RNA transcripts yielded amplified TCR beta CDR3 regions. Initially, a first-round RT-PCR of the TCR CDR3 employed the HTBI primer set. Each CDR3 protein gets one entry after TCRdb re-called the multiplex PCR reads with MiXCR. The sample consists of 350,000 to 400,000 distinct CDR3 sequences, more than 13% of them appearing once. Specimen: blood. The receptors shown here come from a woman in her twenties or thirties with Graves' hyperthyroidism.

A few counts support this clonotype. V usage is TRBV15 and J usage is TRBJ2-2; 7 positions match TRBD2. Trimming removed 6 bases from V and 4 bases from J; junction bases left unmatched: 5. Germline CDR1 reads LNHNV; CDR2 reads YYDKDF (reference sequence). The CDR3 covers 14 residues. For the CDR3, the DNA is TGTGCCACCAGAGCTAGACTAGCCACCGGGGAGCTGTTTTTT. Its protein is CATRARLATGELFF.

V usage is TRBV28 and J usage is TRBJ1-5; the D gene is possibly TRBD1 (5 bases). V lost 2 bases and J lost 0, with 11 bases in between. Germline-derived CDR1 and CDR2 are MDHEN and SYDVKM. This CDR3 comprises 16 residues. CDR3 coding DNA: TGTGCCAGCAGTTTACCCTTGGACACTAGCAATCAGCCCCAGCATTTT. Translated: CASSLPLDTSNQPQHF.

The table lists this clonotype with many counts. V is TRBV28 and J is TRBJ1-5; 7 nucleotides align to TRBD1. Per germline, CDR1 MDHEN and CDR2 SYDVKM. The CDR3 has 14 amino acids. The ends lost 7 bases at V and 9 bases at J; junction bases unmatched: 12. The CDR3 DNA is TGTGCCAGCAATCCGGGACAGCTTACTGGGCCCCAGCATTTT. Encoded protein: CASNPGQLTGPQHF.

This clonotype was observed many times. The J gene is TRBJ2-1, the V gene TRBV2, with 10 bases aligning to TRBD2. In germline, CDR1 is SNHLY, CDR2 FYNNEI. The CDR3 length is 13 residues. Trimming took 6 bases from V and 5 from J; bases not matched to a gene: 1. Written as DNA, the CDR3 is TGTGCCAGCAGACTAGCGGGAAACAATGAGCAGTTCTTC. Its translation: CASRLAGNNEQFF.

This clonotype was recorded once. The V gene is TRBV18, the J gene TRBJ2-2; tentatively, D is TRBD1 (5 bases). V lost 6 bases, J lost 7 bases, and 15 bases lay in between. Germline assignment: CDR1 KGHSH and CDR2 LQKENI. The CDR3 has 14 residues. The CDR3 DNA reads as TGTGCCAGCTCGAAATTGCCACAGGACGGGGAGCTGTTTTTT. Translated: CASSKLPQDGELFF.

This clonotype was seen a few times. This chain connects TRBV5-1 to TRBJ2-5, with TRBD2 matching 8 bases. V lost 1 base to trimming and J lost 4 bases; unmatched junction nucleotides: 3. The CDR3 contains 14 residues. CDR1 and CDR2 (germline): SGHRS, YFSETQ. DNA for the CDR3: TGCGCCAGCAGCTTGACCGGGAGGGGAGAGACCCAGTACTTC. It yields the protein CASSLTGRGETQYF.

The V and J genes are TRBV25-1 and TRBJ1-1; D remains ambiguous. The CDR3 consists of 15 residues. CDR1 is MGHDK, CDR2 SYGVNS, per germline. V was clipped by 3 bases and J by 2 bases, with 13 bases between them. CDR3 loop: CASSDSRTINTEAFF. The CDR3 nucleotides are TGTGCCAGCAGTGATTCCCGGACCATCAACACTGAAGCTTTCTTT.

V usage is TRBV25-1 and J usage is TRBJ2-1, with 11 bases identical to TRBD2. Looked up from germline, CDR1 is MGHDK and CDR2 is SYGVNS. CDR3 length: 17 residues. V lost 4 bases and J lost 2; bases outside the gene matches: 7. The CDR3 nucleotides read TGTGCCAGCAGTGGGACGCGGACTAGCGGGCCCTACAATGAGCAGTTCTTC. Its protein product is CASSGTRTSGPYNEQFF.

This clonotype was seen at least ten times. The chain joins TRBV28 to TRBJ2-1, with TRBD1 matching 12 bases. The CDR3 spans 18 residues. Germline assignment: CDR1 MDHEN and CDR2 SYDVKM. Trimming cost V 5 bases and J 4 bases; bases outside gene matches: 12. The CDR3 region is CASSGSGTGGFKYNEQFF. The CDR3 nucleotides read TGTGCCAGCAGTGGCTCCGGGACAGGGGGCTTTAAGTACAATGAGCAGTTCTTC.

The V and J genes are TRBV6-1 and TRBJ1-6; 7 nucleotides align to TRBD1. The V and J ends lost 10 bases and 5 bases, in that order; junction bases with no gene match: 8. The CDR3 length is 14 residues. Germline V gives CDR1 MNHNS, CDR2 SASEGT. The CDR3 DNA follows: TGTGCCACCGGTTCCGGGACAGATAATTCACCCCTCCACTTT. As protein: CATGSGTDNSPLHF.

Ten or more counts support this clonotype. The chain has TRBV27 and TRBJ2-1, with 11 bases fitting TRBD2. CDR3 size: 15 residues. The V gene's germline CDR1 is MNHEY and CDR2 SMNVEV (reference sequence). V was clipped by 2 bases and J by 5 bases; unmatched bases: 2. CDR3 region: CASSLGTSGHNEQFF. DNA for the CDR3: TGTGCCAGCAGTTTAGGGACTAGCGGACACAATGAGCAGTTCTTC.

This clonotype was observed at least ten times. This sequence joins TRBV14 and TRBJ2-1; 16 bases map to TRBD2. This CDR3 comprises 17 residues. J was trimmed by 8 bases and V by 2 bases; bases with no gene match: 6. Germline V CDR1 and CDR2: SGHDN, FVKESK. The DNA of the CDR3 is TGTGCCAGCAGCCAATACCCGGGACTAGCGGGAGGGTATGAGCAGTTCTTC. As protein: CASSQYPGLAGGYEQFF.

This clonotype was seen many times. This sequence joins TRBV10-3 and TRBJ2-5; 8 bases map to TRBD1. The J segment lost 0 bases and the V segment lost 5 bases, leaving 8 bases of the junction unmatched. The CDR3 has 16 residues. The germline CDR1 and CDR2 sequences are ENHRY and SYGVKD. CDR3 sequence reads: CAISSRTGNDQETQYF. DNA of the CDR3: TGTGCCATCAGTTCCCGGACAGGGAACGACCAAGAGACCCAGTACTTC.

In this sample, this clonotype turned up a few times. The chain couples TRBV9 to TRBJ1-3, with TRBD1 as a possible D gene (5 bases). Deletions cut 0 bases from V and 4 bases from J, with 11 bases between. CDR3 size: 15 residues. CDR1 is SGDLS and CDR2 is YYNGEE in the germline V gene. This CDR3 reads CASSVEGEAGNTIYF. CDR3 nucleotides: TGTGCCAGCAGCGTAGAAGGGGAGGCGGGAAACACCATATATTTT.

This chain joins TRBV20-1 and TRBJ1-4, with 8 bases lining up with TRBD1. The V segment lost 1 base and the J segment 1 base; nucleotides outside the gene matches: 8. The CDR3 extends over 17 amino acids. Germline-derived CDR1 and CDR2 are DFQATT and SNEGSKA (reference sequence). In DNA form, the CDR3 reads TGCAGTGCTAGAGCCCCTCAGGGGGCGATAACTAATGAAAAACTGTTTTTT. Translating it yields CSARAPQGAITNEKLFF.

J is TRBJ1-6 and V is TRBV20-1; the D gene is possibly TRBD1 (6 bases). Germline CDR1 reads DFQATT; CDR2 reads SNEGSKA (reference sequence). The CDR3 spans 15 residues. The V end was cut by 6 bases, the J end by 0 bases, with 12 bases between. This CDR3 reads CSAKRGSSYNSPLHF. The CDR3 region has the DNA TGCAGTGCAAAGAGGGGGAGCTCCTATAATTCACCCCTCCACTTT.

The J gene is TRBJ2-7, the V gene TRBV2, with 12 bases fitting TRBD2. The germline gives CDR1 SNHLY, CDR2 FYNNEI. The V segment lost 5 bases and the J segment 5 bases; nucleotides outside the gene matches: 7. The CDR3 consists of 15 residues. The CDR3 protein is CASSMTSGSPNEQYF. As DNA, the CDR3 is TGTGCCAGCAGTATGACTAGCGGGAGCCCGAACGAGCAGTACTTC.

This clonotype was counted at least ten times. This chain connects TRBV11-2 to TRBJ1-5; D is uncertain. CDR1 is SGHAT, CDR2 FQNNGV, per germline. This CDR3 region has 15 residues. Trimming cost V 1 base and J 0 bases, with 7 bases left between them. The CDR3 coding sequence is TGTGCCAGCAGCTTAGCCCCCCTTAGCAATCAGCCCCAGCATTTT. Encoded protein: CASSLAPLSNQPQHF.

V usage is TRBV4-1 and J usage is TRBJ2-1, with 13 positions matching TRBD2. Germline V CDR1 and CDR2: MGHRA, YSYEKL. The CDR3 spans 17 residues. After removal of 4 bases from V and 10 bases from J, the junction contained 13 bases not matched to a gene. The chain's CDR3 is CASSPLELAGGPREQFF. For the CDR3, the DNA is TGCGCCAGCAGCCCACTTGAACTAGCGGGAGGGCCCAGGGAGCAGTTCTTC.

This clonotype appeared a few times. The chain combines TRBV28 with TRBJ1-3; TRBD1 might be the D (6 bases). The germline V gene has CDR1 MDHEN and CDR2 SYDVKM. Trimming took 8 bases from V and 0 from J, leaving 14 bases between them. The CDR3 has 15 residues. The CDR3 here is CASVQGQISGNTIYF. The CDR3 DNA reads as TGTGCCAGCGTACAAGGACAGATCTCTGGAAACACCATATATTTT. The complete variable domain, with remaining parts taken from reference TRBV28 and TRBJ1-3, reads DVKVTQSSRYLVKRTGEKVFLECVQDMDHENMFWYRQDPGLGLRLIYFSYDVKMKEKGDIPEGYSVSREKKERFSLILESASTNQTSMYLCASVQGQISGNTIYFGEGSWLTVV.

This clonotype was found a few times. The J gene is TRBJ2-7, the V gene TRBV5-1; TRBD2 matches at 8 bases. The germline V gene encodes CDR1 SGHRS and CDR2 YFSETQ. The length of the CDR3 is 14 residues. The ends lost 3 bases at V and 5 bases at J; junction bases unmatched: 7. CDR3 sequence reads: CASSWGLVSDEQYF. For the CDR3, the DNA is TGCGCCAGCAGCTGGGGACTAGTGTCCGACGAGCAGTACTTC.

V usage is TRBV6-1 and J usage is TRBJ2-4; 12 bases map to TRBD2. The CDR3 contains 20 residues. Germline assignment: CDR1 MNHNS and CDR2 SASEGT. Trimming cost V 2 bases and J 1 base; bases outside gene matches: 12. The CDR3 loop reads CASSEYGLAGGPKAKNIQYF. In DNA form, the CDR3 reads TGTGCCAGCAGTGAATACGGGCTAGCGGGAGGGCCCAAGGCCAAAAACATTCAGTACTTC.

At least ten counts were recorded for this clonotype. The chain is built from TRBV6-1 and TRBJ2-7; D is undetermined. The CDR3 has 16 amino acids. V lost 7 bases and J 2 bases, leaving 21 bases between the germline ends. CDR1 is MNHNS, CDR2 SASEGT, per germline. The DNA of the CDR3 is TGTGCCAGCATCAGCTCGTGGGGATCATCTGCCTACGAGCAGTACTTC. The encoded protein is CASISSWGSSAYEQYF.

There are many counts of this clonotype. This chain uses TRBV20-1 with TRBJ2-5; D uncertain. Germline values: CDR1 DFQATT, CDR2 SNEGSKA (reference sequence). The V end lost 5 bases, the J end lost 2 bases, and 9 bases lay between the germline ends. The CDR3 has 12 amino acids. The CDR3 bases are TGCAGTGCTGAACCGTCACAAGAGACCCAGTACTTC. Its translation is CSAEPSQETQYF.

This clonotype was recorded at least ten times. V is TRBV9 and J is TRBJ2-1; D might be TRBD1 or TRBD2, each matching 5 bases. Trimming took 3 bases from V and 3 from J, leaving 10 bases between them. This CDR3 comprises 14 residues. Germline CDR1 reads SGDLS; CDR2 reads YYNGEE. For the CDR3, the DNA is TGTGCCAGCAGCGGAATGGGGGACTACAATGAGCAGTTCTTC. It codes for CASSGMGDYNEQFF.

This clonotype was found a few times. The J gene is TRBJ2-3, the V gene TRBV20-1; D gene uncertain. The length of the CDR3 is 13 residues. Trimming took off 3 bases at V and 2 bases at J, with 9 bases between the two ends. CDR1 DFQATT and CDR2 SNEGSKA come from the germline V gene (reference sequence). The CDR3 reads CSARAGSTDTQYF. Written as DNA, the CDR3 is TGCAGTGCTAGGGCAGGATCCACAGATACGCAGTATTTT.

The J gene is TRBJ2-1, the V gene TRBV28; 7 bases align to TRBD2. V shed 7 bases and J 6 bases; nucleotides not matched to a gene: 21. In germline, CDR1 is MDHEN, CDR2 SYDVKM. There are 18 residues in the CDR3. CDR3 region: CASKINSGLWGGGNEQFF. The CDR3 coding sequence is TGTGCCAGCAAAATTAATAGTGGTCTCTGGGGCGGGGGCAATGAGCAGTTCTTC.